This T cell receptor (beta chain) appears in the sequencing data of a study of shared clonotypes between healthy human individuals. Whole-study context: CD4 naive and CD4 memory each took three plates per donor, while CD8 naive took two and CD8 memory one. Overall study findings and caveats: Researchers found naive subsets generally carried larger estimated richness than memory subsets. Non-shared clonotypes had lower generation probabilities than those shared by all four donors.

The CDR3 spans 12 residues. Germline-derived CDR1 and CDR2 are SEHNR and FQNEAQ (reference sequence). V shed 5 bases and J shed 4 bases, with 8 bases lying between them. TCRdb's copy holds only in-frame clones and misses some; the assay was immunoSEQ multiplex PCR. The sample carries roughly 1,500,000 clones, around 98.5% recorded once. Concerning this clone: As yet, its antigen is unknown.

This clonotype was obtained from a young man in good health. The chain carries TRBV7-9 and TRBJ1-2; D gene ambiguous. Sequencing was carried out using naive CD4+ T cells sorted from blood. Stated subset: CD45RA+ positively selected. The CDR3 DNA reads TGTGCCAGCAGCCCACAGCTCTATGGCTACACCTTC. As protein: CASSPQLYGYTF.